This T cell receptor (beta chain) came from a study of shared clonotypes between healthy human individuals. Points from the study as a whole: It was only blood that was sampled, and tissue repertoires likely differ.

Some clones are missing from TCRdb's copy, which holds only in-frame ones; the method was immunoSEQ multiplex PCR. The repertoire holds approximately 2.5 million clones, with around nine tenths as singletons. In the case of this clone: The antigen remains unidentified.

Sequencing used naive CD4+ T cells sorted from blood. This sample's subset: CD45RA+ positively selected. This TCR came from a young man in good health.

The CDR3 loop is CASSYFPLDRSYEQYF. The CDR3 nucleotides are TGTGCCAGCAGTTACTTCCCTCTGGATCGGAGCTACGAGCAGTACTTC. This sequence joins TRBV6-5 and TRBJ2-7, with unresolved D. V was clipped by 1 base and J by 3 bases, with 16 bases between them. The CDR3 covers 16 residues. In germline, CDR1 is MNHEY, CDR2 SVGAGI.